These T cell receptor beta chains were read from a single sample in a study of CD8+ T cells in alopecia areata. The assay was immunoSEQ multiplex PCR, and TCRdb's table has in-frame clones only and misses some. The table records 150,000 or so clones, around 71% of them present only once. Sequencing was performed on CD4+ T cells sorted from blood, taken at week 4, from a patient treated with tofacitinib. These receptors all come from a human donor with alopecia areata. CDR3s include the opening cysteine and the closing phenylalanine or tryptophan. The D gene is left open where the match is weak. Expanded clones get a size class; other rows say once, few or many, or leave the size out.

j_gene | abundance | v_gene | d_gene | CDR3aa | CDR3nt
TRBJ2-4 | - | TRBV4-3 | - | CASSQDARQGNTKNIQYF | TGCGCCAGCAGCCAAGACGCGCGTCAGGGCAATACCAAAAACATTCAGTACTTC
TRBJ2-7 | - | TRBV10-3 | - | CAISEQLPTYEQYF | TGTGCCATCAGTGAGCAACTACCGACCTACGAGCAGTACTTC
TRBJ2-7 | - | TRBV30 | TRBD1 | CAWKNPGRGYEQYF | TGTGCCTGGAAAAACCCTGGCAGGGGGTACGAGCAGTACTTC
TRBJ2-6 | - | TRBV30 | - | CAWRDNSGANVLTF | TGTGCCTGGAGAGACAACTCTGGGGCCAACGTCCTGACTTTC
TRBJ1-1 | - | TRBV29-1 | - | CSAGAEAFF | TGCAGCGCCGGGGCGGAGGCTTTCTTT
TRBJ1-2 | - | TRBV25-1 | TRBD1 | CASREDRGNYGYTF | TGTGCCAGCAGAGAAGACAGGGGGAACTATGGCTACACCTTC
TRBJ2-4 | few | TRBV7-9 | - | CASSLGINIQYF | TGTGCCAGCAGCTTAGGGATAAACATTCAGTACTTC
TRBJ2-5 | few | TRBV29-1 | - | CSPERVETQYF | TGCAGCCCGGAAAGGGTAGAGACCCAGTACTTC
TRBJ2-5 | - | TRBV29-1 | TRBD1 | CSVRLTGTSKETQYF | TGCAGCGTGAGACTGACAGGGACCTCAAAAGAGACCCAGTACTTC
TRBJ2-3 | - | TRBV29-1 | - | CSVDRDFAQYF | TGCAGCGTTGATAGGGATTTCGCGCAGTATTTT
TRBJ2-1 | - | TRBV30 | TRBD2 | CAWSGLAANEQFF | TGTGCCTGGAGTGGACTAGCGGCCAATGAGCAGTTCTTC
TRBJ1-2 | - | TRBV29-1 | TRBD1 | CSVAPTGVGGYTF | TGCAGCGTTGCCCCGACAGGGGTTGGTGGCTACACCTTC
TRBJ2-7 | - | TRBV30 | TRBD1 | CACPGTGVHEQYF | TGTGCCTGCCCCGGGACAGGTGTCCACGAGCAGTACTTC
TRBJ1-1 | - | TRBV4-2 | - | CASSQLGRPFEAFF | TGTGCCAGCAGCCAACTGGGACGCCCCTTTGAAGCTTTCTTT
TRBJ1-5 | few | TRBV5-6 | - | CASSISNQPQHF | TGTGCCAGCAGCATCAGCAATCAGCCCCAGCATTTT
TRBJ1-2 | - | TRBV29-1 | - | CSVQQQAVGYTF | TGCAGCGTTCAACAGCAAGCAGTGGGCTACACCTTC
TRBJ2-5 | - | TRBV10-3 | - | CAIRGTDETQYF | TGTGCCATCAGGGGTACTGATGAGACCCAGTACTTC
TRBJ2-5 | - | TRBV15 | - | CATSRVYGGPEETQYF | TGTGCCACCAGCAGAGTTTATGGGGGCCCGGAAGAGACCCAGTACTTC
TRBJ2-1 | - | TRBV30 | - | CAWSLIGAAGRQFF | TGTGCCTGGAGTTTGATCGGGGCCGCGGGGAGGCAGTTCTTC
TRBJ1-6 | once | TRBV6-5 | TRBD1 | CASTLTGNNNSPLHF | TGTGCCAGCACTCTGACAGGGAACAACAATTCACCCCTCCACTTT
TRBJ2-1 | - | TRBV2 | TRBD2 | CASSVTSGGVYNEQFF | TGTGCCAGCAGTGTAACTAGCGGGGGGGTTTACAATGAGCAGTTCTTC
TRBJ2-7 | - | TRBV27 | - | CASSRAGGSYEQYF | TGTGCCAGCAGTAGGGCAGGGGGGTCCTACGAGCAGTACTTC
TRBJ2-2 | - | TRBV4-1 | - | CASSQVGPTRGELFF | TGCGCCAGCAGCCAAGTTGGGCCAACCCGCGGGGAGCTGTTTTTT
TRBJ1-1 | - | TRBV6-1 | TRBD1 | CASGGPGGTEAFF | TGTGCCAGCGGTGGCCCAGGGGGCACTGAAGCTTTCTTT
TRBJ1-2 | - | TRBV25-1 | TRBD1 | CASSQPGGTYGYTF | TGTGCCAGCAGCCAACCAGGGGGGACCTATGGCTACACCTTC
TRBJ2-3 | - | TRBV7-2 | - | CASSLAGKPTDTQYF | TGTGCCAGCAGCTTAGCGGGGAAACCGACAGATACGCAGTATTTT
TRBJ2-7 | - | TRBV28 | - | CASNQIRQGYEQYF | TGTGCCAGCAATCAGATTAGGCAGGGCTACGAGCAGTACTTC
TRBJ2-2 | few | TRBV29-1 | - | CSVEVLTPGELFF | TGCAGCGTTGAAGTTTTGACACCCGGGGAGCTGTTTTTT
TRBJ2-3 | - | TRBV9 | - | CASSVVGMDTQYF | TGTGCCAGCAGCGTAGTAGGGATGGATACGCAGTATTTT
TRBJ1-4 | - | TRBV7-2 | - | CASSLRAGQEKLFF | TGTGCCAGCAGCTTAAGGGCAGGCCAAGAAAAACTGTTTTTT
TRBJ1-1 | - | TRBV6-1 | TRBD1 | CASSVLQGMEAFF | TGTGCCAGCAGTGTACTACAGGGGATGGAAGCTTTCTTT
TRBJ1-1 | - | TRBV30 | - | CAWTSRTEAFF | TGTGCCTGGACATCCCGGACTGAAGCTTTCTTT
TRBJ1-1 | - | TRBV6-5 | TRBD1 | CASSYDRDRTEAFF | TGTGCCAGCAGTTACGACAGGGATCGCACTGAAGCTTTCTTT
TRBJ1-1 | - | TRBV10-3 | - | CAISDGGWTEAFF | TGTGCCATCAGTGACGGGGGATGGACTGAAGCTTTCTTT
TRBJ2-7 | once | TRBV15 | TRBD1 | CATSRGGGQGHEQYF | TGTGCCACCAGCAGAGGAGGGGGACAGGGCCACGAGCAGTACTTC
TRBJ1-1 | - | TRBV29-1 | - | CSVGESGEAFF | TGCAGCGTCGGGGAAAGTGGTGAAGCTTTCTTT
TRBJ2-7 | - | TRBV7-2 | - | CASSRYGGEQYF | TGTGCCAGCAGCCGCTATGGGGGCGAGCAGTACTTC
TRBJ2-3 | - | TRBV6-5 | - | CASSYGATDTQYF | TGTGCCAGCAGTTACGGCGCGACAGATACGCAGTATTTT
TRBJ2-2 | - | TRBV30 | - | CAWTESGHGGELFF | TGTGCCTGGACCGAGTCTGGGCACGGCGGGGAGCTGTTTTTT
TRBJ1-5 | - | TRBV7-9 | - | CASSLSGGNQPQHF | TGTGCCAGCAGCTTATCAGGGGGCAATCAGCCCCAGCATTTT
TRBJ2-1 | - | TRBV4-3 | - | CASSQDYQGYNEQFF | TGCGCCAGCAGCCAAGATTACCAGGGTTACAATGAGCAGTTCTTC
TRBJ1-2 | - | TRBV29-1 | TRBD1 | CSVDLDRGVITF | TGCAGCGTTGACCTCGACAGGGGGGTGATCACCTTC
TRBJ2-7 | - | TRBV30 | TRBD2 | CAWNTRTSASYEQYF | TGTGCCTGGAATACTAGGACTAGCGCTTCCTACGAGCAGTACTTC
TRBJ2-5 | once | TRBV5-8 | TRBD2 | CASSGRSGGIQETQYF | TGTGCCAGCAGCGGACGAAGCGGGGGGATCCAAGAGACCCAGTACTTC
TRBJ1-1 | - | TRBV25-1 | - | CASSDSLRTARGTEAFF | TGTGCCAGCAGTGACTCCTTGAGGACAGCGCGGGGCACTGAAGCTTTCTTT
TRBJ1-1 | - | TRBV5-1 | - | CASSLEGRNTEAFF | TGCGCCAGCAGCTTGGAGGGGAGGAACACTGAAGCTTTCTTT
TRBJ2-3 | - | TRBV30 | TRBD1 | CAWSKPRRDRGTDTQYF | TGTGCCTGGAGTAAACCCAGGCGGGACAGGGGGACAGATACGCAGTATTTT
TRBJ2-1 | - | TRBV11-2 | - | CASSPRGMAGLSYNEQFF | TGTGCCAGCAGCCCTAGAGGGATGGCGGGGCTCTCCTACAATGAGCAGTTCTTC